One and the same sample provided the 27 T cell receptor beta chains below, sequenced in a study of control samples from healthy donors and cancer patients. The protocol was immunoSEQ multiplex PCR, while the TCRdb copy is restricted to in-frame clones and leaves out a portion. Of around 96,000 clones listed, 85% to 95% were seen once; the top ten hold 8%. The sequencing sample was made of blood. These receptors were obtained from a man between 18 and 29 years old in good health.

The chain recombines TRBV7-2 with TRBJ2-7; 10 bases are a match to TRBD2. V was pared by 5 bases and J by 7 bases, with 14 bases of the junction left unmatched. This CDR3 contains 16 residues. Germline V gives CDR1 SGHTA, CDR2 FQGNSA. In DNA form, the CDR3 reads TGTGCCAGCAGCCCCTCTTATGCACGGACTAGCGGTGAGCAGTACTTC. The encoded protein is CASSPSYARTSGEQYF.

The chain recombines TRBV2 with TRBJ1-2; a weak D match, TRBD1 (6 bases). Trimming removed 1 base from V and 5 bases from J, with 14 bases in between. From germline, CDR1 is SNHLY and CDR2 FYNNEI. This CDR3 region has 15 residues. This chain's CDR3 is CASSEVQGILYGYTF. CDR3 nucleotides: TGTGCCAGCAGTGAAGTACAGGGTATTTTATATGGCTACACCTTC.

The J gene is TRBJ2-2, the V gene TRBV11-2, with TRBD2 matching over 10 bases. This CDR3 has 18 residues. V was pared by 5 bases and J by 5 bases, with 14 bases of the junction left unmatched. CDR1 is SGHAT, CDR2 FQNNGV, per germline. DNA for the CDR3: TGTGCCAGCAGCCCCTCCTGGAGGGGTAGCGGGAGGACCGGGGAGCTGTTTTTT. Translating it yields CASSPSWRGSGRTGELFF. Full variable domain (outside the CDR3, taken from reference TRBV11-2 and TRBJ2-2): EAGVAQSPRYKIIEKRQSVAFWCNPISGHATLYWYQQILGQGPKLLIQFQNNGVVDDSQLPKDRFSAERLKGVDSTLKIQPAKLEDSAVYLCASSPSWRGSGRTGELFFGEGSRLTVL.

In DNA, the CDR3 is TGTGCCAGCAGCCGGGATTTAGCGACCACCTACGAGCAGTACTTC. Translating gives CASSRDLATTYEQYF. This rearrangement joins TRBV6-5 to TRBJ2-7; a weak D match, TRBD2 (5 bases). Germline V gene lookup returns CDR1 MNHEY and CDR2 SVGAGI. V was pared by 6 bases and J by 2 bases, with 17 bases between. This CDR3 contains 15 residues.

This clone occurred once. The chain is built from TRBV7-8 and TRBJ2-7, with D perhaps assigned TRBD1 or TRBD2 (6 bases each). Germline lookup yields CDR1 SGHVS and CDR2 FQNEAQ. There are 12 residues in the CDR3. Trimming took 5 bases from V and 6 from J, leaving 11 bases between them. CDR3 amino acids: CASSIGGPEQYF. CDR3 nucleotide sequence: TGTGCCAGCAGCATTGGGGGGCCCGAGCAGTACTTC. The entire variable domain, with the rest obtained from reference TRBV7-8 and TRBJ2-7, is as follows: GAGVSQSPRYKVAKRGQDVALRCDPISGHVSLFWYQQALGQGPEFLTYFQNEAQLDKSGLPSDRFFAERPEGSVSTLKIQRTQQEDSAVYLCASSIGGPEQYFGPGTRLTVT.

V and J are TRBV9 and TRBJ2-1, with D tentatively TRBD2 (5 bases). The CDR3 spans 16 residues. Germline values: CDR1 SGDLS, CDR2 YYNGEE. Trimming cost V 0 bases and J 9 bases, with 19 bases left between them. The CDR3 here is CASSVGGEVGWVEQFF. The CDR3 DNA reads as TGTGCCAGCAGCGTAGGGGGAGAGGTCGGATGGGTTGAGCAGTTCTTC.

The gene calls are TRBV7-6 and TRBJ2-2; 8 bases are a match to TRBD2. CDR1 SGHVS and CDR2 FNYEAQ come from the germline V gene. V was pared by 5 bases and J by 0 bases, with 5 bases of the junction left unmatched. This CDR3 is built from 16 residues. The CDR3 DNA reads TGTGCCAGCAGCGTTAGCGGGGCGCCGAACACCGGGGAGCTGTTTTTT. Protein: CASSVSGAPNTGELFF.

The chain employs TRBV4-2 and TRBJ1-4, with a possible D match to TRBD1 (5 bases). Trimming cost V 1 base and J 6 bases, with 12 bases left between them. Germline V gene data show CDR1 as LGHNA and CDR2 as YNFKEQ. This CDR3 comprises 15 residues. For the CDR3, the DNA is TGTGCCAGCAGCCAAGGCTCTTCGGGGGATGAAAAACTGTTTTTT. Protein sequence: CASSQGSSGDEKLFF.

J is TRBJ2-7 and V is TRBV20-1; TRBD1 agrees at 10 bases. This CDR3 is 14 amino acids long. V lost 3 bases and J lost 5; bases outside the gene matches: 7. The germline CDR1 and CDR2 sequences are DFQATT and SNEGSKA (reference sequence). The CDR3 region has the DNA TGCAGTGCTAGTCTCGACAGGGGGCTCCACGAGCAGTACTTC. It yields the protein CSASLDRGLHEQYF.

The chain uses TRBV12-3 or TRBV12-4 and TRBJ1-5; 8 bases are shared with TRBD1. The CDR3 totals 13 residues. The J segment lost 6 bases and the V segment lost 2 bases, leaving 0 bases of the junction unmatched. The CDR3 DNA follows: TGTGCCAGCAGTTTACAGGGGGCTCAGCCCCAGCATTTT. It codes for CASSLQGAQPQHF.

J is TRBJ1-2 and V is TRBV6-5; maybe TRBD1 (5 bases). The V and J ends lost 7 bases and 2 bases respectively, with 17 bases between them. Looked up from germline, CDR1 is MNHEY and CDR2 is SVGAGI. This CDR3 has 15 amino acids. The CDR3 DNA sequence: TGTGCCAGCAAAACATCACCGGGACTCAACTATGGCTACACCTTC. It encodes CASKTSPGLNYGYTF.

The chain uses TRBV6-2 or TRBV6-3 and TRBJ2-7; 8 positions match TRBD2. The CDR3 runs to 17 residues. Germline V CDR1 and CDR2: MNHEY, SVGEGT. V trimming: 2 bases; J trimming: 2 bases; junction bases outside the gene matches: 11. CDR3: CASSYPSRGGTTYEQYF. CDR3 bases: TGTGCCAGCAGTTACCCCTCCCGGGGGGGGACGACCTACGAGCAGTACTTC.

The chain recombines TRBV13 with TRBJ2-2, with D uncertain. Trimming stripped 2 bases from V and 3 bases from J, with 7 bases between. This CDR3 has 14 amino acids. The germline CDR1 and CDR2 sequences are PRHDT and FYEKMQ (reference sequence). CDR3 in DNA: TGTGCCAGCAGCTTACTAGGTGACACCGGGGAGCTGTTTTTT. Translating it yields CASSLLGDTGELFF.

The genes are TRBV9 and TRBJ2-1, with a tentative D call TRBD2 (5 bases). Germline V gives CDR1 SGDLS, CDR2 YYNGEE. This CDR3 spans 16 amino acids. V was shortened by 0 bases and J by 5 bases, with 15 bases between the two germline ends. CDR3 residues: CASSVGRTLLHNEQFF. The CDR3 region has the DNA TGTGCCAGCAGCGTAGGGAGGACCCTCCTCCACAATGAGCAGTTCTTC.

This chain joins TRBV5-1 and TRBJ1-6, with a tentative D call TRBD1 (5 bases). The CDR3 covers 15 residues. V was trimmed by 0 bases and J by 7 bases, leaving 11 bases between them. The germline gives CDR1 SGHRS, CDR2 YFSETQ. The CDR3 DNA follows: TGCGCCAGCAGCTTGGGTCAGGGCGCAAATTCACCCCTCCACTTT. It encodes CASSLGQGANSPLHF.

The rearrangement joins TRBV4-1 to TRBJ1-2, with 10 bases aligning to TRBD1. Germline V gene data show CDR1 as MGHRA and CDR2 as YSYEKL. With 4 bases clipped from V and 2 bases from J, the junction kept 7 bases outside the gene matches. CDR3 length equals 16 residues. CDR3: CASSPRGTGENYGYTF. The CDR3 DNA follows: TGCGCCAGCAGCCCACGGGGGACAGGGGAGAACTATGGCTACACCTTC.

The V call is TRBV30, the J call TRBJ1-5; no clear D gene. Per the germline V gene, CDR1 is GTSNPN and CDR2 is SVGIG (reference sequence). The V end lost 3 bases, the J end lost 5 bases, and 11 bases lay between the germline ends. This CDR3 has 13 amino acids. The CDR3 DNA reads as TGTGCCTGGAGCAAACGGACGGATCAGCCCCAGCATTTT. The encoded protein is CAWSKRTDQPQHF.

CDR3 nucleotide sequence: TGTGCCAGCAGCTCGATCTGGAAACTAAGCTCCTACGAGCAGTACTTC. Protein product: CASSSIWKLSSYEQYF. The chain recombines TRBV27 with TRBJ2-7; the D is unclear. The CDR3 length is 16 residues. The V gene lost 6 bases and the J gene lost 0 bases, with 18 bases spanning the gap. Germline V gene sequence: CDR1 MNHEY, CDR2 SMNVEV (reference sequence).

V usage is TRBV27 and J usage is TRBJ2-1, with D perhaps given as TRBD1 or TRBD2 (6 bases each). Trimming took off 5 bases at V and 3 bases at J, with 11 bases between the two ends. The CDR3 length is 14 residues. The germline V gene encodes CDR1 MNHEY and CDR2 SMNVEV (reference sequence). CDR3 in amino acids: CASSLRGDYNEQFF. CDR3 DNA: TGTGCCAGCAGTCTGAGGGGGGACTACAATGAGCAGTTCTTC.

This chain links TRBV30 with TRBJ1-2; D not certain. The CDR3 runs to 12 residues. CDR1 GTSNPN and CDR2 SVGIG come from the germline V gene (reference sequence). The CDR3 coding sequence is TGTGCACTGGACTTCCCATCCTATGGCTACACCTTC. Protein: CALDFPSYGYTF. The whole variable domain, filled in from reference TRBV30 and TRBJ1-2, reads SQTIHQWPATLVQPVGSPLSLECTVEGTSNPNLYWYRQAAGRGLQLLFYSVGIGQISSEVPQNLSASRPQDRQFILSSKKLLLSDSGFYLCALDFPSYGYTFGSGTRLTVV.

This chain uses TRBV6-4 with TRBJ2-2, with TRBD2 matching 7 bases. The J segment lost 3 bases and the V segment lost 2 bases, leaving 0 bases of the junction unmatched. The CDR3 is 14 amino acids. The germline V gene encodes CDR1 MRHNA and CDR2 SNTAGT. For the CDR3, the DNA is TGTGCCAGCAGTGACAGCGGGGACACCGGGGAGCTGTTTTTT. Amino acid sequence: CASSDSGDTGELFF.

The chain recombines TRBV5-1 with TRBJ1-2; 8 bases agree with TRBD1. Trimming cost V 4 bases and J 8 bases; bases outside gene matches: 7. Germline lookup yields CDR1 SGHRS and CDR2 YFSETQ. The length of the CDR3 is 13 residues. CDR3: CASSLSTGEGYTF. The CDR3, as DNA: TGCGCCAGCAGCCTATCGACAGGGGAGGGCTACACCTTC.

The chain has TRBV27 and TRBJ1-4; 7 bases map to TRBD1. V was pared by 8 bases and J by 6 bases, with 9 bases of the junction left unmatched. Germline CDR1 MNHEY, CDR2 SMNVEV (reference sequence). This CDR3 comprises 14 residues. The CDR3 nucleotides read TGTGCCAGCGACCCCGGGACAGAACATGAAAAACTGTTTTTT. Encoded protein: CASDPGTEHEKLFF.

About this clone itself: Other DNA sequences in this specimen translate into the identical CDR3. The chain joins TRBV3-1 (or the pseudogene TRBV3-2) to TRBJ1-1; a possible D gene is TRBD1 (5 bases). V lost 2 bases to trimming and J lost 0 bases, with 7 bases between them. Germline V CDR1 and CDR2: LGHDT, YNNKEL (reference sequence). The CDR3 is made up of 14 amino acids. The CDR3 protein is CASSQRQLNTEAFF. The CDR3 DNA follows: TGTGCCAGCAGCCAAAGACAGTTGAACACTGAAGCTTTCTTT.

The J gene is TRBJ1-1, the V gene TRBV13; no firm D call. The CDR3 has 12 amino acids. Germline CDR1 reads PRHDT; CDR2 reads FYEKMQ (reference sequence). V was cut by 4 bases and J by 6 bases, with 9 bases left in between. The CDR3 DNA reads as TGTGCCAGCAGCTCGGAGGGCGCTGAAGCTTTCTTT. Residues: CASSSEGAEAFF. Full variable domain (remainder filled in from reference TRBV13 and TRBJ1-1): AAGVIQSPRHLIKEKRETATLKCYPIPRHDTVYWYQQGPGQDPQFLISFYEKMQSDKGSIPDRFSAQQFSDYHSELNMSSLELGDSALYFCASSSEGAEAFFGQGTRLTVV.

The genes are TRBV27 and TRBJ2-1; TRBD2 agrees at 8 bases. Per germline, CDR1 MNHEY and CDR2 SMNVEV (reference sequence). Trimming took 5 bases from V and 7 from J; bases not matched to a gene: 7. CDR3 size: 14 residues. This CDR3 reads CASSDGTSLNEQFF. The CDR3 DNA sequence: TGTGCCAGCAGTGATGGGACTAGTCTTAATGAGCAGTTCTTC.

The V gene is TRBV7-9, the J gene TRBJ2-7, with 7 bases fitting TRBD1. V shed 5 bases and J 3 bases; nucleotides not matched to a gene: 10. This CDR3 is 15 amino acids long. The germline gives CDR1 SEHNR, CDR2 FQNEAQ (reference sequence). In nucleotides, the CDR3 is TGTGCCAGCAGCAATACAGGGGAACCCAACTACGAGCAGTACTTC. Translated, it gives CASSNTGEPNYEQYF.